Shown below are 5 T cell receptor beta chains from a single sample sequenced in a study of blood T cell repertoires in COVID-19. The method was immunoSEQ multiplex PCR; TCRdb's version includes in-frame clones alone and lacks a portion of them. The table includes about 140,000 clones, approximately 88% detected once. Sequenced: peripheral blood. These receptors were collected from a man in his sixties with active or convalescent COVID-19.

The rearrangement joins TRBV28 to TRBJ1-4, with D possibly being TRBD1 (5 bases). Trimming removed 2 bases at V and 0 bases at J, with 7 bases between. The germline gives CDR1 MDHEN, CDR2 SYDVKM. The CDR3 runs 15 residues. This CDR3 is CASSLGHSTNEKLFF. For the CDR3, the DNA is TGTGCCAGCAGTTTAGGACACTCAACTAATGAAAAACTGTTTTTT. The full variable domain, in which reference TRBV28 and TRBJ1-4 provide the parts outside the CDR3, is DVKVTQSSRYLVKRTGEKVFLECVQDMDHENMFWYRQDPGLGLRLIYFSYDVKMKEKGDIPEGYSVSREKKERFSLILESASTNQTSMYLCASSLGHSTNEKLFFGSGTQLSVL.

The J gene is TRBJ1-5, the V gene TRBV10-1; the D gene is possibly TRBD1 (6 bases). This CDR3 has 13 residues. V lost 0 bases and J lost 7, with 7 bases in between. CDR1 WNHNN and CDR2 SYGVQD come from the germline V gene (reference sequence). CDR3 region: CASSESGQQPQHF. In nucleotides, the CDR3 is TGCGCCAGCAGTGAGTCTGGACAGCAGCCCCAGCATTTT.

This chain joins TRBV2 and TRBJ2-1; no definite D call. CDR3 length: 13 amino acids. V was trimmed by 6 bases and J by 2 bases, leaving 8 bases between them. The V gene's germline CDR1 is SNHLY and CDR2 FYNNEI. The CDR3 coding sequence is TGTGCCAGCAGGAACCGGGCCTACAATGAGCAGTTCTTC. Translated, it gives CASRNRAYNEQFF. Drawing the rest from reference TRBV2 and TRBJ2-1, the complete variable domain is EPEVTQTPSHQVTQMGQEVILRCVPISNHLYFYWYRQILGQKVEFLVSFYNNEISEKSEIFDDQFSVERPDGSNFTLKIRSTKLEDSAMYFCASRNRAYNEQFFGPGTRLTVL.

CDR3 nucleotide sequence: TGTGCCAGTAGTCTTCGACAGGGACATCAGCCCCAGCATTTT. It specifies CASSLRQGHQPQHF. The chain employs TRBV19 and TRBJ1-5, with 7 bases lining up with TRBD1. This CDR3 has 14 amino acids. Per the germline V gene, CDR1 is LNHDA and CDR2 is SQIVND (reference sequence). V dropped 5 bases and J dropped 5; count of bases not matched to a gene: 6.

V gene TRBV2 combines with J gene TRBJ2-7; tentatively, D is TRBD2 (6 bases). In germline, CDR1 is SNHLY, CDR2 FYNNEI. V lost 7 bases to trimming and J lost 2 bases, with 21 bases between them. There are 16 residues in the CDR3. The CDR3: CASTDGGSGRTYEQYF. DNA of the CDR3: TGTGCCAGCACGGATGGTGGTAGCGGCAGGACCTACGAGCAGTACTTC.